The 16 T cell receptor beta chains below come from one sample, sequenced in a study of blood T cell repertoires in COVID-19. The protocol was immunoSEQ multiplex PCR, while the TCRdb copy is restricted to in-frame clones and leaves out a portion. This sample has some 100,000 clones, with just under 95% found just once. Material: peripheral blood. The receptors stem from a man aged 65 to 85 with acute or convalescent COVID-19.

The chain recombines TRBV19 with TRBJ2-7, with 11 bases matching TRBD1. J gave up 3 bases and V 5 bases, and 6 bases lay outside the gene matches. The CDR3 spans 15 residues. Looked up from germline, CDR1 is LNHDA and CDR2 is SQIVND (reference sequence). CDR3 nucleotide sequence: TGTGCCAGTAGTTCCGGGACAGGGGGTTTCTACGAGCAGTACTTC. Translation gives CASSSGTGGFYEQYF.

The chain employs TRBV29-1 and TRBJ2-7; TRBD2 aligns across 10 bases. CDR1 and CDR2 from the germline V gene are SQVTM and ANQGSEA. This CDR3 spans 16 amino acids. J gave up 0 bases and V 1 base, and 6 bases lay outside the gene matches. The CDR3 DNA sequence: TGCAGCGTTGAAGCTGAAGCGGGAGGGCCCTCCTACGAGCAGTACTTC. It specifies CSVEAEAGGPSYEQYF.

V usage is TRBV2 and J usage is TRBJ1-6, with unresolved D. CDR1 and CDR2 (germline): SNHLY, FYNNEI. The CDR3 loop spans 16 amino acids. The V end was cut by 3 bases, the J end by 6 bases, with 15 bases between. Here the CDR3 reads CASSENPRGGNSPLHF. The CDR3 nucleotides are TGTGCCAGCAGTGAGAATCCGCGGGGTGGTAATTCACCCCTCCACTTT. The variable domain in full, with the rest retrieved from reference TRBV2 and TRBJ1-6, is EPEVTQTPSHQVTQMGQEVILRCVPISNHLYFYWYRQILGQKVEFLVSFYNNEISEKSEIFDDQFSVERPDGSNFTLKIRSTKLEDSAMYFCASSENPRGGNSPLHFGNGTRLTVT.

CDR3 nucleotide sequence: TGTGCCAGCAGGTTCGGGCAGGGGGCGGACACCATATATTTT. It codes for CASRFGQGADTIYF. The V and J genes are TRBV7-9 and TRBJ1-3; 8 bases align to TRBD1. Germline trimming cut 6 bases from V and 8 bases from J; bases unmatched to any gene: 9. Germline V gene data show CDR1 as SEHNR and CDR2 as FQNEAQ (reference sequence). The CDR3 runs 14 residues.

The genes are TRBV2 and TRBJ1-2; no firm D call. Germline V gene sequence: CDR1 SNHLY, CDR2 FYNNEI. There are 13 residues in the CDR3. V was trimmed by 7 bases and J by 2 bases, leaving 11 bases between them. The CDR3 loop reads CASTMTSNYGYTF. In DNA form, the CDR3 reads TGTGCCAGCACCATGACATCCAACTATGGCTACACCTTC.

V gene TRBV30 combines with J gene TRBJ1-3; D remains ambiguous. This CDR3 is built from 11 residues. Germline-derived CDR1 and CDR2 are GTSNPN and SVGIG (reference sequence). V lost 2 bases, J lost 4 bases, and 3 bases lay in between. CDR3: CAWSQGNTIYF. CDR3 sequence (DNA): TGTGCCTGGAGTCAAGGAAACACCATATATTTT.

The J gene is TRBJ1-1, the V gene TRBV3-1 (or the pseudogene TRBV3-2); D is uncertain. There are 14 residues in the CDR3. V was shortened by 5 bases and J by 2 bases, with 12 bases between the two germline ends. The germline V gene has CDR1 LGHDT and CDR2 YNNKEL (reference sequence). CDR3 sequence: CASSDRHSNTEAFF. The CDR3 coding sequence is TGTGCCAGCAGCGATCGGCACAGTAACACTGAAGCTTTCTTT.

V gene TRBV6-5 combines with J gene TRBJ2-7; D is perhaps TRBD1 (5 bases). Germline CDR1 reads MNHEY; CDR2 reads SVGAGI. The CDR3 loop spans 13 amino acids. The V gene lost 2 bases and the J gene lost 6 bases, with 11 bases spanning the gap. CDR3 coding DNA: TGTGCCAGCAGTTACGTGGGAAGGGGCGAGCAGTACTTC. Amino acids: CASSYVGRGEQYF.

The V gene is TRBV11-3, the J gene TRBJ2-3; D is unresolved. Germline values: CDR1 SGHNT, CDR2 YENEEA. This CDR3 spans 13 amino acids. V lost 1 base and J lost 4, with 6 bases in between. The CDR3 protein is CASSLVGPDTQYF. The CDR3 nucleotides are TGTGCCAGCAGCTTAGTGGGCCCAGATACGCAGTATTTT. Combining the CDR3 with reference TRBV11-3 and TRBJ2-3 gives the whole variable domain EAGVVQSPRYKIIEKKQPVAFWCNPISGHNTLYWYLQNLGQGPELLIRYENEEAVDDSQLPKDRFSAERLKGVDSTLKIQPAELGDSAVYLCASSLVGPDTQYFGPGTRLTVL.

The V and J genes are TRBV6-1 and TRBJ1-2; TRBD1 is a possible D gene (5 bases). The CDR3 length is 13 residues. Germline CDR1 and CDR2: MNHNS and SASEGT. Trimming took 1 base from V and 7 from J, leaving 10 bases between them. CDR3 bases: TGTGCCAGCAGTGAAGGCCAGGGTCCTGGCTACACCTTC. Translating gives CASSEGQGPGYTF.

The rearrangement uses TRBV19 and TRBJ1-2; unclear D gene. Germline CDR1 reads LNHDA; CDR2 reads SQIVND (reference sequence). CDR3 length equals 16 residues. V was shortened by 3 bases and J by 4 bases, with 18 bases between the two germline ends. This CDR3 is CASSISTLGSIYGYTF. The CDR3 DNA reads TGTGCCAGTAGTATCTCAACTCTGGGGAGCATCTATGGCTACACCTTC.

The gene calls are TRBV6-5 and TRBJ2-7, with 7 bases aligning to TRBD2. V shed 6 bases and J 3 bases; nucleotides not matched to a gene: 8. This CDR3 has 14 residues. Per germline, CDR1 MNHEY and CDR2 SVGAGI. The CDR3: CASRRLAGDYEQYF. The CDR3 coding sequence is TGTGCCAGCAGGCGACTAGCAGGCGACTACGAGCAGTACTTC.

The chain employs TRBV10-3 and TRBJ1-2, with unresolved D. The CDR3 is made up of 14 amino acids. Trimming took 8 bases from V and 0 from J, leaving 13 bases between them. Germline CDR1 is ENHRY and CDR2 is SYGVKD. The CDR3 loop is CAIQASTANYGYTF. The CDR3 nucleotides are TGTGCCATCCAGGCGAGCACAGCTAACTATGGCTACACCTTC.

The chain recombines TRBV7-9 with TRBJ1-3, with 10 bases that match TRBD1. This CDR3 has 17 residues. Trimming took 5 bases from V and 0 from J; bases not matched to a gene: 7. Germline CDR1 and CDR2: SEHNR and FQNEAQ (reference sequence). CDR3 region: CASSPRQGAPSGNTIYF. The CDR3 nucleotides read TGTGCCAGCAGCCCGAGACAGGGGGCTCCCTCTGGAAACACCATATATTTT.

The chain uses TRBV6-4 and TRBJ2-7, with D tentatively TRBD1 (5 bases). Germline V gives CDR1 MRHNA, CDR2 SNTAGT. Deletions cut 0 bases from V and 3 bases from J, with 9 bases between. There are 14 residues in the CDR3. CDR3 coding DNA: TGTGCCAGCAGTGACTCGTCAGGGTTCTACGAGCAGTACTTC. Translated, it gives CASSDSSGFYEQYF.

This clone appeared a single time. This chain joins TRBV9 and TRBJ2-1; D is perhaps TRBD2 (7 bases). The CDR3 loop spans 13 amino acids. V was clipped by 3 bases and J by 8 bases, with 12 bases between them. Germline CDR1 and CDR2: SGDLS and YYNGEE. The CDR3 DNA follows: TGTGCCAGCAGCGCTAAGGGGGGGTATGAGCAGTTCTTC. Its protein is CASSAKGGYEQFF.